This TCR beta chain was identified during a study of type 1 regulatory T cells. Study background: T-allo10 is an in vitro-generated, Tr1-enriched CD4 T cell product specific for alloantigen. Study results and caveats: Tr1 cells had a more restricted TCR repertoire than non-Tr1 cells.

Germline CDR1 is MDHEN and CDR2 is SYDVKM. Trimming took 6 bases from V and 4 from J, leaving 7 bases between them. The CDR3 has 12 residues. This clonotype came up many times. As yet, its antigen is unknown. TCRdb redid the calling of the reads with MiXCR, one entry per CDR3 protein. This sample has fewer than 80,000 distinct CDR3 sequences, with less than 25% found just once. The receptor's source is a human donor in good health. This chain connects TRBV28 to TRBJ1-5; D possibly corresponds to TRBD1 (5 bases). The sample comprised cultured type 1 regulatory T (Tr1) cells, either the whole culture or a sorted fraction (not recorded which). The CDR3 sequence: CASRGANQPQHF. CDR3 in DNA: TGTGCCAGCAGAGGGGCGAATCAGCCCCAGCATTTT. The full variable domain, rest sourced from reference TRBV28 and TRBJ1-5, is DVKVTQSSRYLVKRTGEKVFLECVQDMDHENMFWYRQDPGLGLRLIYFSYDVKMKEKGDIPEGYSVSREKKERFSLILESASTNQTSMYLCASRGANQPQHFGDGTRLSIL.